This is a list of T cell receptor beta chains from one sample in a study of shared clonotypes between healthy human individuals. Sequenced by immunoSEQ multiplex PCR; TCRdb stores in-frame clones only, minus some. Of some 1,100,000 clones in the sample, around three quarters were seen once. The sample consisted of memory CD4+ T cells from PBMCs. The receptors stem from a man between 18 and 35 years old in good health. Some clones in this sample may be carry-over from other donors' samples. The CDR3 runs from the conserved cysteine through the conserved F or W. D genes are given only for firm matches. The size field is filled for only some rows; it gives once, few, many or a size class.

clone size	V gene	CDR3 length	D gene	CDR3 protein
.	TRBV7-9	15	TRBD1	CASSSRQGYTDTQYF
.	TRBV4-1	20	TRBD2	CASSQTWDSGRRGSSYEQYF
few	TRBV4-2	16	TRBD2	CASSQDLLAGRNEQFF
.	TRBV7-2	17	.	CASTSRAGQKLHEKLFF
.	TRBV28	15	.	CASSQARGDTLAQHF
.	TRBV4-3	13	.	CASSQARGFEAFF
.	TRBV5-1	13	TRBD1	CASSYGTATEAFF
.	TRBV5-4	14	TRBD1	CASSLGQGVDTQYF
.	TRBV10-3	19	TRBD2	CAISAQVGSGGGSVKTQYF
.	TRBV28	15	TRBD1	CASSPRGRVTGELFF
.	TRBV28	15	TRBD2	CASSLGGYPSYEQYF
.	TRBV29-1	14	.	CSVSDRTPNYGYTF
once	TRBV6-1	17	TRBD2	CASSEEGRAGLSYEQYF
once	TRBV19	18	.	CASSIPHLGRGTLGELFF
.	TRBV7-2	12	.	CASSLEGGPQHF
.	TRBV20-1	11	.	CSAAGGGGLFF
.	TRBV7-2	14	.	CASSSRRGPYEQYF
.	TRBV5-1	14	.	CASSPFVAQETQYF
.	TRBV7-9	13	.	CASSPRGNTEAFF
few	TRBV5-1	14	.	CASSATTGGYGYTF
.	TRBV10-3	14	TRBD1	CAIRGDRGSETQYF
.	TRBV5-1	14	TRBD1	CASSLRQGGYEQYF
once	TRBV7-9	13	.	CASSPTLQGKLFF
.	TRBV4-1	14	TRBD1	CASSQGGGADTQYF
once	TRBV28	12	.	CASSSNTGELFF
.	TRBV28	15	.	CASSFRGRGNTEAFF
.	TRBV10-1	13	.	CASSLSPHTEAFF
.	TRBV27	16	.	CASSRDGRGARSPQHF
.	TRBV28	11	.	CASRLVNEQFF
.	TRBV7-2	14	TRBD2	CASSLASGSQTQYF
few	TRBV5-1	16	.	CASSPGTTAGNQPQHF
.	TRBV5-1	14	TRBD1	CASSLGQGAYEQYF
.	TRBV18	16	.	CASSPWDPGTGNTIYF
.	TRBV9	13	.	CASRDSSTDTQYF
.	TRBV2	14	.	CASSGRNKQETQYF
.	TRBV28	13	.	CASRPPGATEAFF
.	TRBV25-1	15	.	CASSDAGAGRNEQFF
.	TRBV30	15	TRBD2	CAWNAPGEGRETQYF
.	TRBV5-1	16	.	CASSLDAGRSNEKLFF
.	TRBV5-1	15	.	CASRPEEATNEKLFF